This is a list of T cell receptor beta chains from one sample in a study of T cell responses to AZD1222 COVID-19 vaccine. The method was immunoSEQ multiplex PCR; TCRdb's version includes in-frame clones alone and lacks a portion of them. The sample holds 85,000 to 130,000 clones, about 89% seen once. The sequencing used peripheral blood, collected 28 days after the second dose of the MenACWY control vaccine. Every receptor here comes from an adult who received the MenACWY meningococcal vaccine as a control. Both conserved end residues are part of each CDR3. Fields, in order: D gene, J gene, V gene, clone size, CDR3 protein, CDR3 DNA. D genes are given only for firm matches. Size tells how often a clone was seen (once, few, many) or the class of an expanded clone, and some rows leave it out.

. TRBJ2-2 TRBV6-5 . CASRALWGTGELFF TGTGCCAGCAGGGCATTGTGGGGTACCGGGGAGCTGTTTTTT
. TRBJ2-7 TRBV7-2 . CASSLEVNRDPYF TGTGCCAGCAGCTTAGAAGTTAACAGGGATCCGTACTTC
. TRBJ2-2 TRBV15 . CATRGAREGGTGELFF TGTGCCACCAGGGGGGCCAGGGAAGGTGGGACCGGGGAGCTGTTTTTT
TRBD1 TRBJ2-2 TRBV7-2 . CASRGQGNTGELFF TGTGCCAGCAGGGGACAGGGTAACACCGGGGAGCTGTTTTTT
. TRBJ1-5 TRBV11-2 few CASSLDGGAGQPQHF TGTGCCAGCAGCTTAGATGGTGGGGCTGGTCAGCCCCAGCATTTT
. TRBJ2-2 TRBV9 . CASSTNRDGPSGELFF TGTGCCAGCAGCACTAACCGGGACGGACCCTCCGGGGAGCTGTTTTTT
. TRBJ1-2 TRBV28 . CASSTQVKGNYGYTF TGTGCCAGCAGTACTCAGGTGAAGGGTAACTATGGCTACACCTTC
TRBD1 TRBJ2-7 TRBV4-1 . CASSQAPGQGIYEQYF TGCGCCAGCAGCCAAGCACCGGGACAGGGTATCTACGAGCAGTACTTC
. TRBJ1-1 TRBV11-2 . CASSLEGYMNTEAFF TGTGCCAGCAGCTTAGAGGGCTACATGAACACTGAAGCTTTCTTT
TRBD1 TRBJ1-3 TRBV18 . CASSEGAMENTIYF TGTGCCAGCTCAGAGGGGGCCATGGAAAACACCATATATTTT
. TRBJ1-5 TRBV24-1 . CATSGEGYNQPQHF TGTGCCACCTCGGGGGAGGGATACAATCAGCCCCAGCATTTT
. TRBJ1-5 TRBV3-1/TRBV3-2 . CASSQGSGNQPQHF TGTGCCAGCAGCCAGGGAAGCGGGAATCAGCCCCAGCATTTT
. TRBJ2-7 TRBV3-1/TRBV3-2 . CASSLSRAYEQYF TGTGCCAGCAGCCTCTCTAGGGCATACGAGCAGTACTTC
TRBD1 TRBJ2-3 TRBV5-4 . CASSLARQGTDTQYF TGTGCCAGCAGCTTGGCAAGACAGGGAACAGATACGCAGTATTTT
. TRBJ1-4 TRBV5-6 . CASSLHQGRVGTGNEKLFF TGTGCCAGCAGCTTACATCAGGGGAGAGTCGGGACGGGTAATGAAAAACTGTTTTTT
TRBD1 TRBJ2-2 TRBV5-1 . CASSSRGQGAGELFF TGCGCCAGCAGCTCCCGGGGACAGGGGGCCGGGGAGCTGTTTTTT
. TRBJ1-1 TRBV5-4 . CASSRDAGRMNTEAFF TGTGCCAGCAGCCGTGATGCAGGGAGAATGAACACTGAAGCTTTCTTT
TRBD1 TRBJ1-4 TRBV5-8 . CASRPRQGNNEKLFF TGTGCCAGCAGACCTAGACAGGGAAATAATGAAAAACTGTTTTTT
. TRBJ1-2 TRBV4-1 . CASSQRFGTYYGYTF TGCGCCAGCAGCCAACGATTCGGGACCTACTATGGCTACACCTTC
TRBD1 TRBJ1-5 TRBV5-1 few CASSLVGGNQPQHF TGCGCCAGCAGCTTGGTAGGGGGCAACCAGCCCCAGCATTTT
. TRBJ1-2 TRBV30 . CAWSPRDVGYTF TGTGCCTGGAGTCCGAGGGACGTCGGCTACACCTTC
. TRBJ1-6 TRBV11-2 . CASSTPQGTLNSPLHF TGTGCCAGCAGCACCCCCCAGGGAACCCTGAATTCACCCCTCCACTTT
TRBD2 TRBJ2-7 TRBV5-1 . CASSFTPGGALDYEQYF TGCGCCAGCAGCTTTACTCCCGGGGGGGCTCTGGACTACGAGCAGTACTTC
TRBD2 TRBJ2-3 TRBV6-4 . CASSASGASTDTQYF TGTGCCAGCAGCGCTAGCGGGGCAAGCACAGATACGCAGTATTTT
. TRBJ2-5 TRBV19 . CASSTKDSQETQYF TGTGCCAGTAGCACCAAAGATTCCCAAGAGACCCAGTACTTC
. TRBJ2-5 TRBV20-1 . CSASEETQYF TGCAGTGCTAGCGAGGAGACCCAGTACTTC
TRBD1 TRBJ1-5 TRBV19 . CASSPFGRGGQPQHF TGTGCCAGTAGTCCCTTCGGCAGGGGGGGTCAGCCCCAGCATTTT
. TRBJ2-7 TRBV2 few CASVLGLNYEQYF TGTGCCAGCGTCCTGGGTCTTAACTACGAGCAGTACTTC
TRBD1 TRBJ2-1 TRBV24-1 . CATSETGTGGLNEQFF TGTGCCACCAGTGAAACCGGGACAGGGGGTTTGAATGAGCAGTTCTTC
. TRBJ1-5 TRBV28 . CASSLGSPSNQPQHF TGTGCCAGCAGTTTAGGATCGCCTAGCAATCAGCCCCAGCATTTT
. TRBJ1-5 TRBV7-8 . CASSSSMIQPQHF TGTGCCAGCAGCTCAAGTATGATCCAGCCCCAGCATTTT